The clone carrying this T cell receptor (beta chain) was found a few times. Data came from immunoSEQ multiplex PCR; TCRdb stores just in-frame clones and leaves some out. The repertoire includes fewer than 95,000 clones, under 85% of them detected once, and 15% to 20% sits in the top ten. Germline V gene data show CDR1 as SGHDT and CDR2 as YYEEEE. V shed 4 bases, J shed 9 bases, and the junction held 8 bases outside the gene matches. CDR3 size: 14 residues. These data originate in a study of PD-1 blockade in classical Hodgkin lymphoma. The sample's time point: cycle 4 day 1 (C4D1), after 6 weeks of nivolumab. There was relapse after autologous stem cell transplantation in every patient, and there was variation in brentuximab vedotin exposure.

This clonotype was obtained from a human donor with classical Hodgkin lymphoma. The sequences come from peripheral blood mononuclear cells (PBMCs), collected before the fourth cycle of nivolumab. The V gene is TRBV5-6, the J gene TRBJ2-3, with TRBD2 matching 10 bases. CDR3 protein: CASSPVAGGSTQYF. CDR3 in DNA: TGTGCCAGCAGCCCTGTAGCGGGAGGTAGCACGCAGTATTTT.